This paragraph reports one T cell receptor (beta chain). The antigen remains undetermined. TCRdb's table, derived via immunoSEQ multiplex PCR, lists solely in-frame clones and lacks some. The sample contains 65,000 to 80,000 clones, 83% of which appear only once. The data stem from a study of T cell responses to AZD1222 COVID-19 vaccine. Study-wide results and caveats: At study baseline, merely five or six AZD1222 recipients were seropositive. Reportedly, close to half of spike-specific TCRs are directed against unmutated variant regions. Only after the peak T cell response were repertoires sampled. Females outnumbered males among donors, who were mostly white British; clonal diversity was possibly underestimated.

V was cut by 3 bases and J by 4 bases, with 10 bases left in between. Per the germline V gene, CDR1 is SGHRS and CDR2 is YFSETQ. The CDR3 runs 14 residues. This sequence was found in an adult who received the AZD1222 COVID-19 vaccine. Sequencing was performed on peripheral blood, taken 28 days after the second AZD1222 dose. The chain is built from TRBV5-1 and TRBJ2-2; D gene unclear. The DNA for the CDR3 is TGCGCCAGCAGCTCCCCAGTGTCCACCGGGGAGCTGTTTTTT. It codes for CASSSPVSTGELFF.